This is a list of T cell receptor beta chains from one sample in a study of cytomegalovirus exposure and HLA in healthy donors. Libraries were prepared by immunoSEQ multiplex PCR; TCRdb keeps only in-frame clonotypes and omits some of them. The sample has 80,000 to 95,000 clones, 90% to 95% seen once. The sequencing input was PBMCs. These receptor sequences come from a woman in her twenties or thirties in good health and CMV-seropositive. Both conserved end residues are part of each CDR3. D genes are given only for firm matches. The size of a clone is reported for some rows only, either as once, few or many, or as a class for expanded clones.

d_call	clone_size	v_call	j_call	cdr3_aa	cdr3_nt
-	-	TRBV7-5	TRBJ2-2	CARSLLRAAARTGELFF	TGTGCCAGAAGCTTATTAAGAGCCGCCGCGAGAACCGGGGAGCTGTTTTTT
-	-	TRBV7-2	TRBJ2-7	CASSTTPGLAYEQYF	TGTGCCAGCAGCACAACGCCGGGTCTGGCCTACGAGCAGTACTTC
TRBD2	-	TRBV2	TRBJ2-7	CASSEGLADAYEQYF	TGTGCCAGCAGTGAAGGGCTAGCGGATGCCTACGAGCAGTACTTC
TRBD1	-	TRBV2	TRBJ1-1	CASSERQGRAFF	TGTGCCAGCAGTGAAAGACAGGGACGAGCTTTCTTT
-	-	TRBV5-1	TRBJ2-1	CASSLWGEVYNEQFF	TGCGCCAGCAGCTTGTGGGGGGAGGTCTACAATGAGCAGTTCTTC
-	-	TRBV28	TRBJ2-3	CASSRRGFGTDTQYF	TGTGCCAGCAGCAGACGGGGGTTTGGTACAGATACGCAGTATTTT
-	-	TRBV28	TRBJ2-1	CASRTTGRYEQFF	TGTGCCAGCAGGACGACAGGGAGGTATGAGCAGTTCTTC
-	-	TRBV7-2	TRBJ1-5	CASSSHAFRGGQPQHF	TGTGCCAGCAGCTCCCACGCGTTTAGGGGAGGTCAGCCCCAGCATTTT
TRBD1	once	TRBV10-3	TRBJ2-1	CAISRTGDRNEQFF	TGTGCCATCAGCCGGACAGGGGATAGGAATGAGCAGTTCTTC
TRBD1	-	TRBV11-2	TRBJ2-6	CASSLGQGAGANVLTF	TGTGCCAGCAGCTTAGGACAGGGCGCAGGGGCCAACGTCCTGACTTTC
-	-	TRBV28	TRBJ2-5	CASSTRRPQETQYF	TGTGCCAGCAGTACTAGACGACCACAAGAGACCCAGTACTTC
-	-	TRBV5-1	TRBJ2-7	CASSGSGQATGEQYF	TGCGCCAGCAGCGGCTCAGGGCAGGCAACGGGCGAGCAGTACTTC
TRBD1	-	TRBV4-2	TRBJ2-1	CASSPYGTVSYNEQFF	TGTGCCAGCAGCCCGTACGGGACAGTCTCCTACAATGAGCAGTTCTTC
-	-	TRBV7-6	TRBJ2-1	CASSLVASSLNEQFF	TGTGCCAGCAGCTTAGTGGCTAGCAGCTTGAATGAGCAGTTCTTC
-	-	TRBV19	TRBJ1-1	CASSSQMNTEAFF	TGTGCCAGTAGTAGTCAGATGAACACTGAAGCTTTCTTT
TRBD2	-	TRBV27	TRBJ2-5	CASSTRTSGRYGTQYF	TGTGCCAGCAGTACCCGGACTAGCGGGAGGTATGGGACCCAGTACTTC
TRBD1	-	TRBV7-9	TRBJ1-3	CASPTDRALGNTIYF	TGTGCCAGCCCAACGGACAGGGCACTTGGAAACACCATATATTTT
TRBD1	-	TRBV6-4	TRBJ1-3	CAIPRDRDPGNTIYF	TGTGCCATCCCTCGGGACAGGGATCCTGGAAACACCATATATTTT
-	-	TRBV9	TRBJ2-4	CASSVPTGKNIQYF	TGTGCCAGCAGCGTCCCGACAGGCAAAAACATTCAGTACTTC
-	-	TRBV6-1	TRBJ2-7	CASSEVWAGIYEQYF	TGTGCCAGCAGTGAAGTTTGGGCAGGAATCTACGAGCAGTACTTC
TRBD1	-	TRBV10-3	TRBJ1-1	CAISESIVPNRGGNTEAFF	TGTGCCATCAGTGAGTCTATCGTACCCAACAGGGGCGGAAACACTGAAGCTTTCTTT
TRBD1	once	TRBV4-3	TRBJ2-7	CASSQDPGGSYEQYF	TGCGCCAGCAGCCAAGACCCAGGGGGCTCCTACGAGCAGTACTTC
TRBD2	-	TRBV11-2	TRBJ2-1	CASSVVAGGGLNEQFF	TGTGCCAGCAGCGTGGTAGCGGGAGGAGGGTTGAATGAGCAGTTCTTC
-	-	TRBV28	TRBJ1-2	CASIPPGGGLYGYTF	TGTGCCAGCATTCCCCCGGGTGGGGGGTTGTATGGCTACACCTTC
TRBD2	once	TRBV9	TRBJ2-3	CASSGLAGGTDTQYF	TGTGCCAGCAGCGGATTAGCGGGAGGCACAGATACGCAGTATTTT
-	-	TRBV27	TRBJ2-5	CASSLVRGQTQETQYF	TGTGCCAGCAGCCTAGTTCGCGGACAGACCCAAGAGACCCAGTACTTC
-	-	TRBV5-1	TRBJ2-3	CASSFLSGQTDTQYF	TGCGCCAGCAGCTTTTTAAGCGGTCAAACAGATACGCAGTATTTT
TRBD2	-	TRBV5-5	TRBJ2-7	CASSFVAGGQPDSYEQYF	TGTGCCAGCAGCTTTGTGGCGGGAGGTCAACCGGATTCCTACGAGCAGTACTTC
TRBD2	-	TRBV11-2	TRBJ2-7	CASSLKAGGVGEQYF	TGTGCCAGCAGCTTAAAGGCGGGAGGAGTGGGCGAGCAGTACTTC
TRBD2	-	TRBV10-1	TRBJ2-3	CASSEIAGRTDTQYF	TGCGCCAGCAGTGAGATAGCGGGCAGAACAGATACGCAGTATTTT
TRBD2	once	TRBV5-4	TRBJ2-7	CASSPTGTSAAYEQYF	TGTGCCAGCAGCCCAACCGGGACTAGCGCAGCCTACGAGCAGTACTTC
-	-	TRBV19	TRBJ2-3	CASSIAVTDTQYF	TGTGCCAGTAGTATCGCAGTCACAGATACGCAGTATTTT
-	-	TRBV27	TRBJ1-1	CASSYSPGDTEAFF	TGTGCCAGCAGTTATAGCCCGGGGGACACTGAAGCTTTCTTT
-	few	TRBV5-1	TRBJ1-2	CASSLGGQFGYTF	TGCGCCAGCAGCTTGGGAGGACAGTTCGGCTACACCTTC
-	-	TRBV21-1	TRBJ2-2	CANLTQGMNTGELFF	TGTGCCAACTTAACCCAGGGAATGAACACCGGGGAGCTGTTTTTT
-	-	TRBV4-3	TRBJ1-4	CASCSGLGEKLFF	TGCGCCAGCTGCTCAGGGTTGGGCGAAAAACTGTTTTTT
-	-	TRBV28	TRBJ2-2	CASSFPGTLATGELFF	TGTGCCAGCAGTTTTCCGGGGACTCTGGCCACCGGGGAGCTGTTTTTT
-	once	TRBV11-2	TRBJ2-5	CASSFEGALRGETQYF	TGTGCCAGCAGCTTCGAGGGCGCTCTAAGGGGGGAGACCCAGTACTTC
TRBD1	-	TRBV9	TRBJ1-1	CASSMMDRPTEAFF	TGTGCCAGCAGCATGATGGACAGGCCCACTGAAGCTTTCTTT
-	once	TRBV25-1	TRBJ2-5	CASSAKETQYF	TGTGCCAGCAGCGCTAAAGAGACCCAGTACTTC
-	-	TRBV4-1	TRBJ1-1	CASSQEMAGPNTEAFF	TGCGCCAGCAGCCAAGAAATGGCAGGGCCGAACACTGAAGCTTTCTTT
TRBD2	-	TRBV7-9	TRBJ2-1	CASSQLAGGRNEQFF	TGTGCCAGCAGCCAACTAGCGGGAGGCCGCAATGAGCAGTTCTTC
TRBD1	-	TRBV6-1	TRBJ1-5	CASSERRVTGQYQPQHF	TGTGCCAGCAGTGAACGCCGTGTGACAGGGCAATATCAGCCCCAGCATTTT
TRBD1	-	TRBV7-7	TRBJ2-3	CASSPGTVGTDTQYF	TGTGCCAGCAGCCCCGGGACAGTAGGCACAGATACGCAGTATTTT
-	few	TRBV7-2	TRBJ1-5	CASSLGGLNQPQHF	TGTGCCAGCAGCTTAGGGGGCCTCAATCAGCCCCAGCATTTT
TRBD2	-	TRBV10-2	TRBJ2-1	CASSKTSGTTYNEQFF	TGCGCCAGCAGTAAGACTAGCGGGACAACCTACAATGAGCAGTTCTTC
-	-	TRBV6-5	TRBJ1-2	CASSYIGGQGYTF	TGTGCCAGCAGTTACATCGGGGGGCAAGGCTACACCTTC
TRBD2	-	TRBV25-1	TRBJ2-1	CASRAGGGTSSYNEQFF	TGTGCCAGCCGTGCGGGAGGCGGGACCAGCTCCTACAATGAGCAGTTCTTC
-	few	TRBV28	TRBJ2-1	CATTAGGLSNEQFF	TGTGCCACCACCGCCGGGGGTTTGAGCAATGAGCAGTTCTTC
TRBD2	-	TRBV7-3	TRBJ2-1	CASRPTSGSYNEQFF	TGTGCCAGCAGGCCGACTAGCGGCTCCTACAATGAGCAGTTCTTC
-	-	TRBV30	TRBJ1-2	CAWRMLIRGYGYTF	TGTGCCTGGAGGATGCTAATACGTGGCTATGGCTACACCTTC
TRBD1	once	TRBV9	TRBJ2-7	CASSPRAGRGLGYEQYF	TGTGCCAGCAGCCCTCGAGCTGGCAGGGGGCTTGGCTACGAGCAGTACTTC
-	-	TRBV4-2	TRBJ2-3	CASSSLGITDTQYF	TGTGCCAGCAGCTCGCTAGGCATCACAGATACGCAGTATTTT
-	-	TRBV23-1	TRBJ2-7	CASSHAVGGEQYF	TGCGCCAGCAGTCATGCCGTAGGGGGCGAGCAGTACTTC